Following are 20 T cell receptor beta chains from one sample sequenced in a study of T cell responses to AZD1222 COVID-19 vaccine. Here immunoSEQ multiplex PCR was the method, and the copy in TCRdb shows in-frame clones only, minus some. In the table there are around 94,000 clones, approximately 91% of which are singletons. The starting material was peripheral blood, obtained on day 0 of AZD1222 vaccination. Receptors were obtained from an adult in good health.

This rearrangement joins TRBV11-2 to TRBJ2-2; possible D gene TRBD1, 6 bases. V was trimmed by 3 bases and J by 5 bases, leaving 16 bases between them. The CDR3 consists of 16 residues. Germline CDR1 and CDR2: SGHAT and FQNNGV. The CDR3 coding sequence is TGTGCCAGCAGCTTTCGGGACACCAGCCTTACCGGGGAGCTGTTTTTT. This codes for CASSFRDTSLTGELFF.

The chain has TRBV21-1 and TRBJ1-5; the table calls TRBD1, which could not be checked here. TRBV21-1 is labeled a pseudogene. CDR3 size: 18 residues. In nucleotides, the CDR3 is TGTGCCAGCAGCAAAACCGACAGGGTAGGGACCCCCAATCAGCCCCAGCATTTT. This sequence encodes CASSKTDRVGTPNQPQHF.

The rearrangement links TRBV16 to TRBJ2-2; possibly TRBD1 for D (6 bases). CDR1 KGHSY and CDR2 FQNENV come from the germline V gene. Trimming stripped 2 bases from V and 5 bases from J, with 9 bases between. This CDR3 contains 14 residues. CDR3 DNA: TGTGCCAGCAGCCAAAGAGGGGGTACCGGGGAGCTGTTTTTT. It specifies CASSQRGGTGELFF.

This chain joins TRBV28 and TRBJ1-1; D is ambiguous. Germline lookup yields CDR1 MDHEN and CDR2 SYDVKM. Deletions cut 1 base from V and 6 bases from J, with 9 bases between. CDR3 length equals 13 residues. CDR3 coding DNA: TGTGCCAGCAGTTTATCCGGGAGGTCTGAAGCTTTCTTT. Translated, it gives CASSLSGRSEAFF.

The V gene is TRBV18, the J gene TRBJ1-6, with TRBD1 as a possible D gene (6 bases). CDR1 is KGHSH and CDR2 is LQKENI in the germline V gene. V was cut by 4 bases and J by 3 bases, with 10 bases left in between. This CDR3 is 15 amino acids long. The CDR3 protein is CASSREGDYNSPLHF. The CDR3, as DNA: TGTGCCAGCTCACGGGAGGGGGACTATAATTCACCCCTCCACTTT.

This clone appeared a single time. The chain combines TRBV9 with TRBJ2-7; the D gene could be TRBD1 or TRBD2 (5 bases each). This CDR3 spans 11 amino acids. V gave up 7 bases and J gave up 2 bases, with 7 bases separating them. Germline CDR1 reads SGDLS; CDR2 reads YYNGEE. The CDR3 protein is CASGGPYEQYF. In DNA form, the CDR3 reads TGTGCCAGCGGGGGTCCCTACGAGCAGTACTTC.

This chain links TRBV6-5 with TRBJ2-3, with D perhaps TRBD1 (5 bases). Germline V gene lookup returns CDR1 MNHEY and CDR2 SVGAGI. This CDR3 has 13 amino acids. Trimming shortened V by 7 bases and J by 5 bases, and 13 bases separated the two germline ends. This chain's CDR3 is CASTWQGGDTQYF. CDR3 coding DNA: TGTGCCAGCACGTGGCAGGGTGGAGATACGCAGTATTTT.

DNA of the CDR3: TGTGCCAGTATTAAGCAAAACTACGAGCAGTACTTC. Amino acid sequence: CASIKQNYEQYF. The genes are TRBV6-5 and TRBJ2-7; D remains ambiguous. V was trimmed by 9 bases and J by 3 bases, leaving 12 bases between them. Germline V gene lookup returns CDR1 MNHEY and CDR2 SVGAGI. CDR3 size: 12 residues.

The J gene is TRBJ1-3, the V gene TRBV3-1 (or the pseudogene TRBV3-2); TRBD1 is a possible D gene (5 bases). This CDR3 has 15 residues. CDR1 and CDR2 from the germline V gene are LGHDT and YNNKEL (reference sequence). The V end lost 3 bases, the J end lost 4 bases, and 13 bases lay between the germline ends. CDR3 residues: CASSHSTRDGNTIYF. In nucleotides, the CDR3 is TGTGCCAGCAGCCATTCAACCAGGGACGGAAACACCATATATTTT.

The chain joins TRBV12-3 or TRBV12-4 to TRBJ1-2; D is ambiguous. There are 13 residues in the CDR3. V shed 2 bases and J shed 5 bases, with 9 bases lying between them. CDR3 sequence reads: CASSLKGVYGYTF. The CDR3 region has the DNA TGTGCCAGCAGTTTAAAGGGAGTTTATGGCTACACCTTC.

This clone occurred once. CDR3: CASSYSNHQPQHF. The CDR3 DNA sequence: TGTGCCAGCAGTTACAGTAATCATCAGCCCCAGCATTTT. The chain recombines TRBV28 with TRBJ1-5, with unresolved D. CDR3 length equals 13 residues. In germline, CDR1 is MDHEN, CDR2 SYDVKM. Deletions cut 4 bases from V and 5 bases from J, with 9 bases between.

The V gene is TRBV10-3, the J gene TRBJ2-7; TRBD2 matches at 11 bases. CDR3 length: 15 residues. V was clipped by 7 bases and J by 0 bases; unmatched bases: 5. Germline lookup yields CDR1 ENHRY and CDR2 SYGVKD. For the CDR3, the DNA is TGTGCCATCAACCCGGGACTAGCGGCCTCCTACGAGCAGTACTTC. Translating it yields CAINPGLAASYEQYF.

The rearrangement links TRBV19 to TRBJ1-1; no firm D call. V was cut by 5 bases and J by 4 bases, with 11 bases left in between. CDR1 and CDR2 from the germline V gene are LNHDA and SQIVND (reference sequence). This CDR3 is built from 13 residues. CDR3 loop: CASSVRAGTEAFF. As DNA, the CDR3 is TGTGCCAGTAGTGTCCGGGCGGGCACTGAAGCTTTCTTT.

The chain has TRBV20-1 and TRBJ2-5; the match to TRBD2 covers 8 bases. The CDR3 sequence is 14 residues long. CDR1 is DFQATT, CDR2 SNEGSKA, per germline (reference sequence). V lost 3 bases and J lost 4; bases outside the gene matches: 7. The CDR3 coding sequence is TGCAGTGCTAGTGGCGGGGGGCCTTTAGAGACCCAGTACTTC. Its translation: CSASGGGPLETQYF.

V gene TRBV7-7 combines with J gene TRBJ2-2; a weak D match, TRBD1 (5 bases). Germline CDR1 and CDR2: SSHAT and FNYEAQ (reference sequence). The CDR3 has 16 residues. V was pared by 5 bases and J by 0 bases, with 13 bases between. The CDR3 reads CASSPQVYANTGELFF. The CDR3 DNA reads TGTGCCAGCAGCCCACAGGTTTACGCGAACACCGGGGAGCTGTTTTTT.

V gene TRBV3-1 (or the pseudogene TRBV3-2) combines with J gene TRBJ2-2; 8 bases align to TRBD2. This CDR3 spans 15 amino acids. Germline V gives CDR1 LGHDT, CDR2 YNNKEL (reference sequence). The junction had 3 bases not matched to a gene; V was cut back by 4 bases and J by 2 bases. For the CDR3, the DNA is TGTGCCAGCAGCCGGAGCGGGGGAAACACCGGGGAGCTGTTTTTT. This encodes CASSRSGGNTGELFF.

This rearrangement joins TRBV5-4 to TRBJ1-1; 12 bases align to TRBD1. Germline assignment: CDR1 SGHNT and CDR2 YYREEE (reference sequence). V was pared by 4 bases and J by 3 bases, with 4 bases of the junction left unmatched. This CDR3 is built from 15 residues. The CDR3 loop reads CASSTGTGGYTEAFF. The CDR3 DNA reads TGTGCCAGCAGCACCGGGACAGGGGGCTACACTGAAGCTTTCTTT.

The genes are TRBV6-4 and TRBJ1-1, with TRBD1 matching over 8 bases. Germline CDR1 and CDR2: MRHNA and SNTAGT. This CDR3 region has 13 residues. The trim removed 6 bases at V and 4 bases at J, leaving 4 bases unmatched. The CDR3 loop reads CASRDRGGTEAFF. The DNA of the CDR3 is TGTGCCAGCAGAGACAGGGGTGGCACTGAAGCTTTCTTT.

V usage is TRBV18 and J usage is TRBJ1-3; no definite D call. The germline V and J ends were trimmed by 0 bases and 0 bases, with 6 bases remaining between them. The CDR3 spans 15 residues. The germline V gene encodes CDR1 KGHSH and CDR2 LQKENI. The CDR3 DNA reads TGTGCCAGCTCACCACCCCTTAGCTCTGGAAACACCATATATTTT. It encodes CASSPPLSSGNTIYF.

This clone has only a few counts. This chain connects TRBV15 to TRBJ2-6; D not certain. Trimming took off 3 bases at V and 0 bases at J, with 9 bases between the two ends. Germline V lookup: CDR1 LNHNV, CDR2 YYDKDF (reference sequence). CDR3 size: 16 residues. Here the CDR3 reads CATSRVPSSGANVLTF. The CDR3 coding sequence is TGTGCCACCAGCAGGGTCCCAAGCTCTGGGGCCAACGTCCTGACTTTC.